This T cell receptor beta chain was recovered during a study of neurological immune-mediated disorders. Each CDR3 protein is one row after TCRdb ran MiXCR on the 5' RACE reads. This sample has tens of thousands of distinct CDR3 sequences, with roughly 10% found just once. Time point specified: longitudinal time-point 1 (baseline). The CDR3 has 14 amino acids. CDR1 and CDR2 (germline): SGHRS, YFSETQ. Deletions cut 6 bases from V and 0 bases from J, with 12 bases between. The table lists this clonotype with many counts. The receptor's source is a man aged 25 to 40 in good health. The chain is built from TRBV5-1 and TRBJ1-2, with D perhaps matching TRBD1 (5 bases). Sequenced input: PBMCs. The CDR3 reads CASTQDTTNYGYTF. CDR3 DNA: TGCGCCAGCACCCAGGACACCACTAACTATGGCTACACCTTC.